Listed below are T cell receptor beta chains from one sample, sequenced in a study of T cell repertoires in ileal Crohn's disease. Sequencing used immunoSEQ multiplex PCR; TCRdb keeps in-frame clones, though not all of them. The sample holds approximately 13,000 clones; around 80% are singletons and the top ten take around 4.1%. The sequenced sample consisted of ileal tissue. The receptors were sampled from an adult with Crohn's disease. Both conserved end residues are part of each CDR3. The D gene is left open where the match is weak. Rows may omit the clone size; those that give it use once, few, many or a size class.

V,size,D,J,DNA,CDR3
TRBV5-4,-,TRBD1,TRBJ2-5,TGTGCCAGCAGCCCCCCAGGGGGCCAGCAAGAGACCCAGTACTTC,CASSPPGGQQETQYF
TRBV2,once,-,TRBJ2-1,TGTGCCAGCCGAGGAAGGAATGAGCAGTTCTTC,CASRGRNEQFF
TRBV5-1,-,TRBD2,TRBJ2-3,TGCGCCAGCAGCTTGGATGTTGGCGGGGGGAGCACAGATACGCAGTATTTT,CASSLDVGGGSTDTQYF
TRBV15,few,-,TRBJ2-1,TGTGCCACCAGCAGAGAAGGGGGGGGGAGTAATGAGCAGTTCTTC,CATSREGGGSNEQFF
TRBV4-1,-,TRBD1,TRBJ2-6,TGCGCCAGCAGCCACGCCGGGACAGGGATCTCTGGGGCCAACGTCCTGACTTTC,CASSHAGTGISGANVLTF
TRBV6-6,-,-,TRBJ1-1,TGTGCCAGCAGTCCCGGGGGATCGAGCACTGAAGCTTTCTTT,CASSPGGSSTEAFF
TRBV5-1,-,TRBD1,TRBJ1-2,TGCGCCAGCAGCTTGAGGGGGACAGACGCTAACTATGGCTACACCTTC,CASSLRGTDANYGYTF
TRBV9,-,-,TRBJ2-3,TGTGCCAGCAGCTCGGGAGTGTCCACAGATACGCAGTATTTT,CASSSGVSTDTQYF
TRBV27,-,TRBD1,TRBJ2-3,TGTGCCAGCAGTTTCCGAGGGGACAGGAGCACAGATACGCAGTATTTT,CASSFRGDRSTDTQYF
TRBV18,-,TRBD1,TRBJ2-5,TGTGCCAGCTCACTCGGACAGGGAGAGACCCAGTACTTC,CASSLGQGETQYF
TRBV9,-,-,TRBJ2-5,TGTGCCAGCAGCGTAGGGGGACTTGGGGAGACCCAGTACTTC,CASSVGGLGETQYF
TRBV7-2,-,-,TRBJ1-3,TGTGCCAGCAGCACAGGGTCTGGAAACACCATATATTTT,CASSTGSGNTIYF
TRBV6-1,-,TRBD1,TRBJ1-1,TGTGCCAGCAGTCGGCCGGGACAGGGGGATGAAGCTTTCTTT,CASSRPGQGDEAFF
TRBV7-2,-,-,TRBJ2-3,TGTGCCAGCAGCCGAGGGGGGGTCACAGATACGCAGTATTTT,CASSRGGVTDTQYF
TRBV30,-,-,TRBJ1-5,TGTGCCTGGAGTGTAATGGGGGCGAATCAGCCCCAGCATTTT,CAWSVMGANQPQHF
TRBV5-1,-,TRBD2,TRBJ2-3,TGCGCCAGCAGCTTGGTGGCTAGCGGGAGGTCAGATACGCAGTATTTT,CASSLVASGRSDTQYF
TRBV18,-,-,TRBJ1-4,TGTGCCAGCTCACTCGGGGAGCCGGTTGGTGAAAAACTGTTTTTT,CASSLGEPVGEKLFF
TRBV7-9,-,TRBD1,TRBJ1-4,TGTGCCAGCAGCCAGGACAGGGAGGTTGAAAAACTGTTTTTT,CASSQDREVEKLFF
TRBV18,few,-,TRBJ2-7,TGTGCCAGCTCACGCTCACAGGGCTACGAGCAGTACTTC,CASSRSQGYEQYF
TRBV15,-,-,TRBJ1-2,TGTGCCACCAGCAGATGGGACTTCTATGGCTACACCTTC,CATSRWDFYGYTF
TRBV27,-,TRBD1,TRBJ2-7,TGTGCCAGCAGTTTGGAACAGGGGAATGACGAGCAGTACTTC,CASSLEQGNDEQYF
TRBV23-1,once,TRBD1,TRBJ1-6,TGCGCCAGCAGCCAACCGGGACAGAAAAATCCTAATTCACCCCTCCACTTT,CASSQPGQKNPNSPLHF
TRBV18,few,-,TRBJ2-7,TGTGCCAGCTCACCCCCGACAGAATACGAGCAGTACTTC,CASSPPTEYEQYF
TRBV5-6,few,-,TRBJ2-7,TGTGCCAGCAGCTTGACAGCTTCCTACGAGCAGTACTTC,CASSLTASYEQYF
TRBV4-2,-,-,TRBJ2-1,TGTGCCAGCAGCCAAAACGTCCTAGCGTGGGAGCAGTTCTTC,CASSQNVLAWEQFF
TRBV7-2,-,TRBD2,TRBJ2-1,TGTGCCAGCAGCCCTAGACTAGCGGGGGCCAGGGATGAGCAGTTCTTC,CASSPRLAGARDEQFF
TRBV9,-,-,TRBJ1-4,TGTGCCAGCAGCACCCACGGGGCAACTAATGAAAAACTGTTTTTT,CASSTHGATNEKLFF
TRBV4-2,-,-,TRBJ1-1,TGTGCCAGCAGCCAAAACAGGAATGAAGCTTTCTTT,CASSQNRNEAFF
TRBV5-1,-,TRBD2,TRBJ2-1,TGCGCCAGCCGACCTTTGGCGGGAGCTTCCTACAATGAGCAGTTCTTC,CASRPLAGASYNEQFF
TRBV30,-,-,TRBJ1-5,TGTGCCTGGAGTGGGGGACAACTCGGTCAGCCCCAGCATTTT,CAWSGGQLGQPQHF
TRBV5-4,-,-,TRBJ2-1,TGTGCCAGCAGCTTACCCAGGGCTTACAATGAGCAGTTCTTC,CASSLPRAYNEQFF
TRBV27,-,-,TRBJ1-5,TGTGCCAGCAGGGGGACTTTGGGCAATCAGCCCCAGCATTTT,CASRGTLGNQPQHF
TRBV6-6,-,TRBD1,TRBJ2-3,TGTGCCAGCAGTCTCAGCAGGGGGCGCGGCACAGATACGCAGTATTTT,CASSLSRGRGTDTQYF
TRBV10-2,-,TRBD2,TRBJ2-1,TGCGCCAGCAGTGAGGTAGCGGGAGTTGATGAGCAGTTCTTC,CASSEVAGVDEQFF
TRBV18,-,-,TRBJ2-5,TGTGCCAGCTCACTAGAGCGGGAGACCCAGTACTTC,CASSLERETQYF
TRBV7-8,-,TRBD2,TRBJ2-2,TGTGCCAGCAAAGGCGGGGGACTAACCACCGGGGAGCTGTTTTTT,CASKGGGLTTGELFF
TRBV6-1,medium-sized,TRBD1,TRBJ2-7,TGTGCCAGCTCTAGAGGGGGCGAATCCTACGAGCAGTACTTC,CASSRGGESYEQYF
TRBV18,few,-,TRBJ1-1,TGTGCCAGCTCACCACCGACGGGGAACACTGAAGCTTTCTTT,CASSPPTGNTEAFF
TRBV10-3,-,-,TRBJ1-2,TGTGCCATCAGTGAGTCGGGTGCGGCCGGAAGCTACACCTTC,CAISESGAAGSYTF
TRBV19,-,TRBD1,TRBJ1-1,TGTGCCAGTAATCTCGGACAGGTTCACACTGAAGCTTTCTTT,CASNLGQVHTEAFF
TRBV4-2,-,-,TRBJ1-2,TGTGCCAGCAGCCAACAGGAATATGGCTACACCTTC,CASSQQEYGYTF
TRBV6-4,-,TRBD1,TRBJ2-3,TGTGCCAGCAGTGACGGGACAGGGGCCACAGATACGCAGTATTTT,CASSDGTGATDTQYF
TRBV6-5,few,TRBD1,TRBJ2-1,TGTGCCAGCAACCAGGACAGGGCGCTAATGAATGAGCAGTTCTTC,CASNQDRALMNEQFF
TRBV6-1,-,TRBD1,TRBJ1-2,TGTGCCAGCTATGGGACAGCCTATGGCTACACCTTC,CASYGTAYGYTF
TRBV5-1,-,TRBD2,TRBJ2-2,TGCGCCAGCAGCTTTAGCGGGAGCCCCGGGGAGCTGTTTTTT,CASSFSGSPGELFF
TRBV5-1,-,TRBD1,TRBJ2-5,TGCGCCAGCATAGACCCAGGGGGGACCCAGTACTTC,CASIDPGGTQYF
TRBV5-6,few,TRBD1,TRBJ1-5,TGTGCCAGCAGCTCACGTGCTGGGACAGGGGGGGGTTGGCCCCAGCATTTT,CASSSRAGTGGGWPQHF
TRBV6-5,-,TRBD1,TRBJ2-7,TGTGCCAGCACCAAGCCGGGGACAGGAGGGTACGAGCAGTACTTC,CASTKPGTGGYEQYF
TRBV19,once,TRBD1,TRBJ1-2,TGTGCCAGTAGTAGCGTACGACAGGGTGGTGGCTATGGCTACACCTTC,CASSSVRQGGGYGYTF
TRBV5-1,-,TRBD1,TRBJ1-1,TGCGCCAGCAGCTTGACAGGGGCTGAAGCTTTCTTT,CASSLTGAEAFF
TRBV27,-,-,TRBJ2-3,TGTGCCAGCAACGGGGGTTTGAAAACGGGCACAGATACGCAGTATTTT,CASNGGLKTGTDTQYF